These T cell receptor beta chains were read from a single sample in a study of blood T cell repertoires in COVID-19. Using immunoSEQ multiplex PCR, the repertoire was profiled, and TCRdb retains in-frame clones only, with some absent. The sample has about 140,000 clones; over 80% are singletons. Sequenced sample: peripheral blood. These receptors were taken from a woman aged 45-60 years with acute or convalescent COVID-19. Each CDR3 is given with its conserved first and last residue. The D gene is left open where the match is weak. Clone size, where shown, is once, few, many, or a class for clones that have expanded.

-	-	TRBV30	TRBJ1-4	CAWSVTQGPNEKLFF	TGTGCCTGGAGTGTAACCCAGGGGCCTAATGAAAAACTGTTTTTT
-	-	TRBV13	TRBJ1-2	CASSLGPGDRMDGYTF	TGTGCCAGCAGCTTAGGTCCGGGGGACCGAATGGATGGCTACACCTTC
TRBD1	-	TRBV4-1	TRBJ2-7	CASSQAQGAGEQYF	TGCGCCAGCAGCCAAGCCCAGGGGGCGGGCGAGCAGTACTTC
-	-	TRBV27	TRBJ2-1	CASSFNHEQFF	TGTGCCAGCAGTTTTAATCATGAGCAGTTCTTC
TRBD2	-	TRBV24-1	TRBJ2-3	CATSDPTSGITDTQYF	TGTGCCACCAGTGACCCCACTAGCGGAATCACAGATACGCAGTATTTT
-	-	TRBV30	TRBJ2-1	CAWSPGQPYNEQFF	TGTGCCTGGAGCCCGGGACAACCATACAATGAGCAGTTCTTC
TRBD1	-	TRBV23-1	TRBJ1-2	CASSQSWDRGRANYGYTF	TGCGCCAGCAGTCAATCTTGGGACAGGGGGCGAGCTAACTATGGCTACACCTTC
-	once	TRBV10-1	TRBJ2-7	CASSVESEQYF	TGCGCCAGCAGTGTAGAAAGCGAGCAGTACTTC
TRBD1	once	TRBV11-3	TRBJ2-3	CASSLDPWTGGGSDTQYF	TGTGCCAGCAGCTTAGACCCCTGGACAGGGGGCGGGTCAGATACGCAGTATTTT
TRBD1	once	TRBV29-1	TRBJ1-1	CSVQRQGAHIVPEAFF	TGCAGCGTGCAGCGACAGGGGGCCCACATTGTACCTGAAGCTTTCTTT
TRBD2	once	TRBV10-1	TRBJ2-2	CATTPGLAAGELFF	TGCGCCACGACACCGGGACTAGCGGCCGGGGAGCTGTTTTTT
TRBD1	-	TRBV5-4	TRBJ2-7	CASSHGQGFYEQYF	TGTGCCAGCAGCCACGGACAGGGGTTTTACGAGCAGTACTTC
-	-	TRBV6-5	TRBJ1-1	CASSRVDDTEAFF	TGTGCCAGCAGCCGGGTTGATGACACTGAAGCTTTCTTT
TRBD1	-	TRBV7-3	TRBJ1-5	CASSLDRDQPQHF	TGTGCCAGCAGCTTAGACAGGGATCAGCCCCAGCATTTT
-	-	TRBV10-2	TRBJ1-6	CASRDIGNSPLHF	TGCGCCAGCCGGGACATCGGGAATTCACCCCTCCACTTT
-	-	TRBV5-1	TRBJ2-2	CASRAQSTGELFF	TGCGCCAGCAGGGCACAGTCCACCGGGGAGCTGTTTTTT
-	-	TRBV7-2	TRBJ1-2	CASSATGILRGYTF	TGTGCCAGCAGCGCCACCGGGATCCTCCGCGGCTACACCTTC
-	-	TRBV18	TRBJ2-5	CASSSRSAGNQETQYF	TGTGCCAGCTCATCAAGATCGGCAGGGAATCAAGAGACCCAGTACTTC
TRBD1	-	TRBV25-1	TRBJ2-3	CASSGGQVAADTQYF	TGTGCCAGCAGTGGGGGACAGGTAGCTGCAGATACGCAGTATTTT
TRBD1	-	TRBV7-8	TRBJ1-3	CASSEGGNGNTIYF	TGTGCCAGCAGCGAAGGGGGCAACGGAAACACCATATATTTT
-	few	TRBV7-9	TRBJ2-1	CASSLPPGVDEQFF	TGTGCCAGCAGCTTACCCCCAGGGGTTGATGAGCAGTTCTTC
TRBD2	-	TRBV13	TRBJ2-1	CASSSRGDGYNEQFF	TGTGCCAGCAGCTCTCGGGGGGACGGCTACAATGAGCAGTTCTTC
-	-	TRBV5-6	TRBJ2-2	CASRRFATGELFF	TGTGCCAGCAGGCGGTTTGCGACCGGGGAGCTGTTTTTT
-	-	TRBV30	TRBJ2-2	CAWRRYAGNTGELFF	TGTGCCTGGAGGCGATACGCGGGAAACACCGGGGAGCTGTTTTTT
-	-	TRBV2	TRBJ2-7	CASSEIQYEQYF	TGTGCCAGCAGTGAAATCCAATACGAGCAGTACTTC
TRBD1	-	TRBV4-2	TRBJ1-4	CASSQRGGTGEGEKLFF	TGTGCCAGCAGCCAACGGGGAGGGACAGGGGAGGGTGAAAAACTGTTTTTT
-	-	TRBV29-1	TRBJ1-4	CSVVPTGIGEKLFF	TGCAGCGTCGTCCCTACAGGGATAGGAGAAAAACTGTTTTTT
TRBD2	-	TRBV6-6	TRBJ2-7	CASSYPRLAGFYEQYF	TGTGCCAGCAGTTACCCAAGACTAGCGGGTTTTTACGAGCAGTACTTC
-	-	TRBV19	TRBJ1-1	CASSIFLLNTEAFF	TGTGCCAGTAGTATCTTTCTCCTGAACACTGAAGCTTTCTTT
-	-	TRBV29-1	TRBJ1-1	CSVALGGFEAFF	TGCAGCGTTGCACTGGGGGGTTTTGAAGCTTTCTTT
-	-	TRBV5-6	TRBJ1-2	CASSLGLGGYTF	TGTGCCAGCAGCCTGGGTCTCGGTGGCTACACCTTC
-	-	TRBV11-2	TRBJ1-1	CASSLRRGSLSNTEAFF	TGTGCCAGCAGCTTAAGGAGAGGAAGCCTCTCGAACACTGAAGCTTTCTTT
-	-	TRBV28	TRBJ1-3	CASSPLISGNTIYF	TGTGCCAGCAGTCCGCTAATCTCTGGAAACACCATATATTTT
TRBD1	once	TRBV27	TRBJ2-1	CASSFTWTGDNEQFF	TGTGCCAGCAGTTTTACATGGACAGGGGACAATGAGCAGTTCTTC
-	once	TRBV12-3/TRBV12-4	TRBJ1-2	CASRRRGIGYTF	TGTGCCAGCAGGCGCAGGGGCATAGGCTACACCTTC
-	-	TRBV28	TRBJ2-3	CASRVQGGDTQYF	TGTGCCAGCAGGGTCCAGGGGGGAGATACGCAGTATTTT
-	-	TRBV19	TRBJ2-6	CASSDPSLRGVNVLTF	TGTGCCAGTAGTGACCCCTCCTTGCGCGGGGTCAACGTCCTGACTTTC
TRBD2	-	TRBV2	TRBJ2-3	CASSPGLAGGPADTQYF	TGTGCCAGCAGTCCTGGGCTAGCGGGGGGGCCTGCAGATACGCAGTATTTT
TRBD2	-	TRBV19	TRBJ2-4	CASKAGPGNIQYF	TGTGCCAGTAAAGCGGGGCCTGGAAACATTCAGTACTTC
-	-	TRBV5-1	TRBJ2-7	CASSFDRRSYEQYF	TGCGCCAGCAGCTTTGACAGGCGCTCCTACGAGCAGTACTTC
-	once	TRBV7-2	TRBJ2-7	CASSPNSYEQYF	TGTGCCAGCAGCCCCAACTCCTACGAGCAGTACTTC
-	-	TRBV7-9	TRBJ1-4	CASSFTGSPGEKLFF	TGTGCCAGCAGCTTTACAGGGTCCCCGGGGGAAAAACTGTTTTTT
-	-	TRBV6-5	TRBJ1-5	CASSRTGASNQPQHF	TGTGCCAGCAGCCGGACGGGAGCTAGCAATCAGCCCCAGCATTTT
-	-	TRBV27	TRBJ1-2	CASRQTANYGYTF	TGTGCCAGCAGACAGACAGCGAACTATGGCTACACCTTC
TRBD2	-	TRBV7-9	TRBJ2-3	CASSYAGGDTQYF	TGTGCCAGCAGCTATGCGGGAGGGGATACGCAGTATTTT
-	-	TRBV7-2	TRBJ1-1	CASSSPPPVNTEAFF	TGTGCCAGCAGCTCCCCGCCCCCGGTTAACACTGAAGCTTTCTTT
-	-	TRBV7-9	TRBJ2-7	CASSLDRDTSVFEQYF	TGTGCCAGCAGCTTAGATAGGGACACCTCTGTTTTCGAGCAGTACTTC
TRBD2	-	TRBV24-1	TRBJ2-3	CATSDPGLAGGFLGTDTQYF	TGTGCCACCAGTGATCCGGGACTAGCGGGGGGGTTCCTGGGCACAGATACGCAGTATTTT
-	-	TRBV27	TRBJ1-5	CASSLQGGNQPQHF	TGTGCCAGCAGTTTACAAGGAGGTAATCAGCCCCAGCATTTT
TRBD1	-	TRBV19	TRBJ1-1	CASSIGQGASNTEAFF	TGTGCCAGTAGTATAGGTCAGGGGGCCTCGAACACTGAAGCTTTCTTT
-	-	TRBV11-2	TRBJ1-6	CASSLGRRINSPLHF	TGTGCCAGCAGCTTAGGCCGCAGGATAAATTCACCCCTCCACTTT